Ten or more counts support the clone carrying this T cell receptor beta chain. Its specificity is unknown. With V trimmed by 1 base and J by 4 bases, 8 bases remained unmatched. Germline assignment: CDR1 KGHSH and CDR2 LQKENI. This CDR3 is built from 16 residues. The record originates from a study of read filtering for tumor transcriptome and immune sequencing. On the study more broadly: R-ISS stage counts were eight or nine for I, approximately 16 for II, about 7 for III.

Study findings and constraints: This fraction held mixed bone marrow immune cells after CD138-negative sorting. Even smaller IR-seq throughput identified most shared clonotypes.

Molecular barcoded adaptors covering alpha/delta and beta/gamma chains were used on roughly 400 ng RNA. One entry per CDR3 protein results from TCRdb running MiXCR on the reads. The table lists tens of thousands of distinct CDR3 sequences, roughly 20% of them singletons. This clonotype was sampled from a donor aged 40 or over with multiple myeloma. Sequencing was carried out using a population of CD138-negative cells sorted from bone marrow. This sequence joins TRBV18 and TRBJ2-3; 7 bases fit TRBD2. CDR3 coding DNA: TGTGCCAGCTCACCACAGTCGGGGGGACGGGCAGATACGCAGTATTTT. It specifies CASSPQSGGRADTQYF.